One and the same sample provided the 14 T cell receptor beta chains below, sequenced in a study of blood T cell repertoires in COVID-19. The assay was immunoSEQ multiplex PCR, and TCRdb's table has in-frame clones only and misses some. This sample has around 330,000 clones, with around nine tenths found just once. Source material: PBMCs or T cells enriched from blood (not recorded which). The receptors come from a man in his 60s who had recovered from COVID-19.

The rearrangement uses TRBV25-1 and TRBJ1-4; the D is unclear. Germline CDR1 reads MGHDK; CDR2 reads SYGVNS. Trimming removed 1 base from V and 8 bases from J, with 14 bases in between. The CDR3 consists of 15 residues. The CDR3 here is CASSESGGAGEKLFF. The CDR3 coding sequence is TGTGCCAGCAGTGAATCGGGAGGCGCTGGAGAAAAACTGTTTTTT.

This sequence joins TRBV6-2 or TRBV6-3 and TRBJ2-5; maybe TRBD1 (6 bases). The CDR3 runs to 17 residues. Trimming took 2 bases from V and 5 from J, leaving 21 bases between them. The germline V gene encodes CDR1 MNHEY and CDR2 SVGEGT. The CDR3 bases are TGTGCCAGCAGTTACCAAATGGGCAGGGGTCTTCGGGAGACCCAGTACTTC. Amino acids: CASSYQMGRGLRETQYF.

To note about this clone: Other nucleotide sequences from this sample produce the same CDR3. The rearrangement uses TRBV6-5 and TRBJ2-5, with 8 bases lining up with TRBD1. With 8 bases clipped from V and 2 bases from J, the junction kept 4 bases outside the gene matches. The CDR3 extends over 13 amino acids. The germline gives CDR1 MNHEY, CDR2 SVGAGI. CDR3 sequence: CASRRTGQETQYF. As DNA, the CDR3 is TGTGCCAGCCGACGGACAGGGCAAGAGACCCAGTACTTC.

The J gene is TRBJ1-1, the V gene TRBV28; D ambiguous. CDR1 MDHEN and CDR2 SYDVKM come from the germline V gene. V was cut by 4 bases and J by 5 bases, with 5 bases left in between. CDR3 length equals 11 residues. CDR3 sequence: CASSWRTEAFF. DNA for the CDR3: TGTGCCAGCAGTTGGAGGACTGAAGCTTTCTTT.

The V call is TRBV5-1, the J call TRBJ2-7, with D uncertain. Deletions cut 0 bases from V and 1 base from J, with 8 bases between. Germline V gene sequence: CDR1 SGHRS, CDR2 YFSETQ. The CDR3 consists of 14 residues. CDR3: CASSLGGDSYEQYF. The CDR3 DNA is TGCGCCAGCAGCTTGGGAGGCGATTCCTACGAGCAGTACTTC.

The rearrangement uses TRBV7-2 and TRBJ1-5; the match to TRBD1 covers 7 bases. The CDR3 is made up of 15 amino acids. Losses at the gene ends were 3 bases for V and 7 bases for J; bases not matched to a gene: 9. Germline V gene data show CDR1 as SGHTA and CDR2 as FQGNSA. The CDR3 spells CASSFDRVGEQPQHF. Written as DNA, the CDR3 is TGTGCCAGCAGCTTTGACAGGGTTGGAGAACAGCCCCAGCATTTT.

In nucleotides, the CDR3 is TGTGCCAGCGCGCCACAGGGGGCATCCTACGAGCAGTACTTC. Translation gives CASAPQGASYEQYF. The rearrangement joins TRBV2 to TRBJ2-7; 9 bases line up with TRBD1. Germline lookup yields CDR1 SNHLY and CDR2 FYNNEI. CDR3 length equals 14 residues. V gave up 8 bases and J gave up 1 base; unmatched junction bases: 6. Variable domain in full (rest from reference TRBV2 and TRBJ2-7): EPEVTQTPSHQVTQMGQEVILRCVPISNHLYFYWYRQILGQKVEFLVSFYNNEISEKSEIFDDQFSVERPDGSNFTLKIRSTKLEDSAMYFCASAPQGASYEQYFGPGTRLTVT.

The rearrangement joins TRBV29-1 to TRBJ2-1, with a tentative D call TRBD2 (5 bases). Germline V gene lookup returns CDR1 SQVTM and CDR2 ANQGSEA. V lost 4 bases and J 9 bases, leaving 22 bases between the germline ends. The CDR3 sequence is 15 residues long. Here the CDR3 reads CSVAATSRALGEQFF. The CDR3 nucleotides read TGCAGCGTTGCTGCCACTAGTAGGGCACTCGGTGAGCAGTTCTTC.

The chain is built from TRBV28 and TRBJ1-1; D call uncertain. The V gene's germline CDR1 is MDHEN and CDR2 SYDVKM. The CDR3 is 13 amino acids. V was pared by 6 bases and J by 11 bases, with 19 bases between. The CDR3 coding sequence is TGTGCCAGCAGCACGTTCCCGGGAGTAGGGGCTTTCTTT. Translation gives CASSTFPGVGAFF.

The chain has TRBV3-1 (or the pseudogene TRBV3-2) and TRBJ1-4, with TRBD1 matching 7 bases. Trimming cost V 4 bases and J 8 bases; bases outside gene matches: 10. Germline V gene data show CDR1 as LGHDT and CDR2 as YNNKEL (reference sequence). This CDR3 region has 15 residues. The CDR3 DNA follows: TGTGCCAGCAGCCGTCGGGGACAGTGGGGAGAAAAACTGTTTTTT. Protein product: CASSRRGQWGEKLFF.

This clone has a handful of counts. This chain uses TRBV14 with TRBJ2-5, with 8 bases lining up with TRBD2. CDR3 length: 15 amino acids. Germline loops: CDR1 SGHDN, CDR2 FVKESK. V shed 2 bases and J 5 bases; nucleotides not matched to a gene: 7. For the CDR3, the DNA is TGTGCCAGCAGCCAATCTGCGGGAGGATGGGAGACCCAGTACTTC. Its translation is CASSQSAGGWETQYF.

The rearrangement links TRBV6-5 to TRBJ2-7, with 10 bases matching TRBD1. Germline-derived CDR1 and CDR2 are MNHEY and SVGAGI. This CDR3 has 14 amino acids. V shed 5 bases, J shed 12 bases, and the junction held 13 bases outside the gene matches. CDR3 nucleotide sequence: TGTGCCAGCAGTCCCCCGGGACAGGGGCTAAGGAGGTACTTC. It encodes CASSPPGQGLRRYF.

V gene TRBV5-4 combines with J gene TRBJ1-2, with a weak D call TRBD1 (6 bases). The V gene's germline CDR1 is SGHNT and CDR2 YYREEE (reference sequence). The CDR3 has 14 residues. V lost 6 bases, J lost 4 bases, and 16 bases lay in between. The chain's CDR3 is CASNKGGNGYGYTF. Here the CDR3 DNA reads TGTGCCAGCAACAAAGGGGGTAACGGCTATGGCTACACCTTC.

The rearrangement links TRBV27 to TRBJ2-1, with TRBD1 identical over 7 bases. The CDR3 has 15 amino acids. CDR1 and CDR2 (germline): MNHEY, SMNVEV (reference sequence). Trimming removed 6 bases from V and 4 bases from J; junction bases left unmatched: 9. The CDR3 nucleotides read TGTGCCAGCAGCCCTACCCCGACAGGGTACAATGAGCAGTTCTTC. Translation: CASSPTPTGYNEQFF.